This TCR beta chain was recorded in a study of T cells in Graves' hyperthyroidism and ophthalmopathy (dated by TCRdb to about 2019). A note on the overall study: Peripheral blood samples were taken at the time of initial diagnosis, prior to any treatment. To identify TCR V-J signatures that set the groups apart, the researchers used a discovery cohort of 100 or so patients, made up of fewer than 50 with Graves' ophthalmopathy and some 56 with stable Graves' hyperthyroidism. The 95 to 100 discovery patients were randomly divided into training and test sets at a 7:3 ratio. After blood sampling, hyperthyroidism patients were treated with methimazole at a starting dose of 30 mg daily, and ophthalmopathy patients were treated with high-dose intravenous methylprednisolone. Whether ophthalmopathy could be predicted prospectively was tested in an independent validation cohort made up of some 20 hyperthyroidism patients plus 17 patients who later progressed to ophthalmopathy. The paper reports TCR Vbeta CDR3 sequencing of some 140 peripheral blood samples: approximately 41 ophthalmopathy, around 80 hyperthyroidism and around 17 progressor patients. In addition, the study compared T-cell repertoires in thyroid tissue and in blood from 6 or 7 Graves' hyperthyroidism patients.

Comment on this clonotype: No cognate antigen has been identified for it. No much larger clonotype is one base removed from it; base qualities were not supplied.

The CDR3 has 15 amino acids, counting the end cysteine and phenylalanine. The only DNA kept is the CDR3, 45 bases in frame from the first base. Via the germline V gene, CDR1 is SGHDT and CDR2 YYEEEE. V is shortened by 2 bases, J by 3 bases, and the region joining them spans 15 bases. What the authors observed across the whole study: During validation, the model predicted progression to ophthalmopathy a median of about 5.9 months ahead of onset, with almost 71% sensitivity and almost 75% specificity. Sample size was not statistically predetermined, and blinding of investigators to group allocation was not performed. Most expanded thyroid clonotypes (frequency above 0.001) were also found in blood, which suggests that blood repertoires may mirror thyroid immune responses. In cross-validation, a model built on a 13 V-J signature told ophthalmopathy apart from stable hyperthyroidism with 85% to 90% sensitivity and approximately 81% specificity, and in testing the same model reached 80%/75%.

Graves' hyperthyroidism was defined as stable when no progression to ophthalmopathy occurred over 18 months of follow-up. Hyperthyroidism patients were newly diagnosed, had a disease duration of under 2 months, and were aged 18 to 65 years. Exclusion was applied to patients with uncontrolled infections, other autoimmune diseases, pregnancy or lactation. Clinical symptoms, serum thyroxine and TRAb, thyroid ultrasound, and orbital computed tomography formed the basis for the diagnoses. PBMCs were isolated from 7.5 to 10 ml of fresh peripheral blood by Ficoll-Paque density gradient centrifugation. Trizol reagent was used to extract total RNA, and RNA quality was then checked on an Agilent 2100 Bioanalyzer. The TCR beta CDR3 regions were amplified from RNA transcripts. The first round of RT-PCR for the TCR CDR3 was performed with the HTBI primer set and the Qiagen OneStep RT-PCR kit. Libraries were constructed in a second round of multiplex PCR, after which size selection and purification were performed. Paired-end sequencing of the libraries was performed with 100 bp reads on an Illumina HiSeq2000. As for the original processing: Raw data were processed with SOAPnuke, discarding reads with adapters, uncalled bases, mean Phred below 15, or no exact constant-primer or identifier match. COPE v1.2.5 was used to merge the high-quality paired reads, and each unique nucleotide sequence was defined as a clonotype. MiTCR v1.1 was used to align the clonotypes against IMGT TRBV, TRBD and TRBJ reference segments. The analysis included only V-J combinations with a frequency above 0.0001, which together covered 99% to 99.2% of the repertoires. The TCS score was defined as the ratio of F50 (clonal expansion) to E x V (chaos), calculated using BLOSUM62-based TCRdist between CDR3 peptides within each V-J. Welch's t-statistics and random forest reduced around 550 V-J features to around 14, which were used in a naive Bayes classifier (R e1071). TCRdb cleaned the public reads at Q25 with fastp, built clones with MiXCR and kept in-frame beta chains. Each CDR3 protein gets just one entry, which takes the most common genes and DNA from the rows behind it. These V and J calls derive from TCRdb rather than the authors' analysis. The sample yields 300,000 to 450,000 distinct CDR3 sequences; approximately 25% were counted once. About 73% of the sample is in the top ten clones.

The rearranged segments are TRBV5-6 and TRBJ2-7; TRBD2 is perhaps the D gene, given 5 matching bases. The sequencing sample was made of blood. The receptor comes from a man aged 45 to 65 with Graves' hyperthyroidism. For the CDR3, the sequence is CASSLFVNGIYEQYF. The bases are TGTGCCAGCAGCTTATTTGTCAACGGGATCTACGAGCAGTACTTC.